This TCR beta chain was identified in a study of cytomegalovirus exposure and HLA in healthy donors. Worth noting for this clone: Its specificity is unknown.

The PCR contained 60 Vbeta and 13 Jbeta primers. The table came from immunoSEQ multiplex PCR; TCRdb's copy has only in-frame clones and leaves some out. The table records around 230,000 clones, 82% of them present only once. The V gene lost 8 bases and the J gene lost 5 bases, with 19 bases spanning the gap. The V gene's germline CDR1 is GTSNPN and CDR2 SVGIG (reference sequence). The CDR3 has 13 amino acids. Overall study results and limits: Immune exposure data for these donors was limited to CMV serostatus. Researchers catalogued around 150 TCR beta chains as cytomegalovirus-associated. Of the V segments, some could not be distinguished, including TRBV6-2 and TRBV6-3, and were excluded.

This chain connects TRBV30 to TRBJ2-7, with D possibly matching TRBD2 (7 bases). The receptor comes from a man in his forties in good health and CMV-seropositive. The specimen was PBMCs. CDR3 residues: CAGGEGGMNEQYF. The CDR3 DNA reads TGTGCCGGAGGAGAGGGGGGGATGAACGAGCAGTACTTC.